These T cell receptor beta chains were read from a single sample in a study of monozygotic twins with inflammatory bowel disease. Using the 5' RACE reads, TCRdb records one entry per CDR3 protein without DNA. The table counts 150,000 or so distinct CDR3 sequences; less than 7.5% lies in the top ten. The sample comprised blood. The receptors here all came from a human donor with ulcerative colitis or Crohn's disease, or a healthy co-twin of an affected twin (not recorded which). Both conserved end residues are part of each CDR3.

j_call	v_call	cdr3_aa
TRBJ2-7	TRBV29-1	CSVEVGFYEQYF
TRBJ2-5	TRBV20-1	CSAGDRDRRDFLTQYF
TRBJ1-4	TRBV12-3/TRBV12-4	CASSFSSQGEKLFF
TRBJ2-1	TRBV6-1	CASRPRGTYNEQFF
TRBJ1-1	TRBV30	CAGDSRLGTEAFF
TRBJ2-1	TRBV6-2/TRBV6-3	CASSYLDPYNEQFF
TRBJ2-3	TRBV5-4	CASRPGLASLVQYF
TRBJ1-5	TRBV6-2/TRBV6-3	CASRPLRGPDYSNQPQHF
TRBJ1-1	TRBV7-9	CASRPTGGAEAFF
TRBJ2-2	TRBV5-1	CASSPGTREDTGELFF
TRBJ1-2	TRBV5-5	CASSWGYGYTF
TRBJ1-4	TRBV20-1	CSATGTGEKLFF
TRBJ2-5	TRBV5-4	CASSFGLPGGSYQETQYF
TRBJ1-1	TRBV3-1	CASSYLPPTGMSTEAFF
TRBJ2-7	TRBV6-1	CASRPFHGGVDEQYF